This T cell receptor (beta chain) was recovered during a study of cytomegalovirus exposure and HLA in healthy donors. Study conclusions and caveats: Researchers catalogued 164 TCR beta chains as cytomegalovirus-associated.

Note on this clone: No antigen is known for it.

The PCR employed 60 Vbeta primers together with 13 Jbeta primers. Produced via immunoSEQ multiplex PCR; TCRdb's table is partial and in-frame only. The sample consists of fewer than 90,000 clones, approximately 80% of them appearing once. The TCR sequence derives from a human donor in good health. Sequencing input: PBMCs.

The CDR3 region has the DNA TGTGCCAGCAGTTCGAGAGGGGGCGATTACCACAAGTACTTC. It yields the protein CASSSRGGDYHKYF. This chain joins TRBV6-1 and TRBJ2-7, with TRBD1 matching 7 bases. Germline V CDR1 and CDR2: MNHNS, SASEGT. Losses at the gene ends were 5 bases for V and 11 bases for J; bases not matched to a gene: 15. There are 14 residues in the CDR3.